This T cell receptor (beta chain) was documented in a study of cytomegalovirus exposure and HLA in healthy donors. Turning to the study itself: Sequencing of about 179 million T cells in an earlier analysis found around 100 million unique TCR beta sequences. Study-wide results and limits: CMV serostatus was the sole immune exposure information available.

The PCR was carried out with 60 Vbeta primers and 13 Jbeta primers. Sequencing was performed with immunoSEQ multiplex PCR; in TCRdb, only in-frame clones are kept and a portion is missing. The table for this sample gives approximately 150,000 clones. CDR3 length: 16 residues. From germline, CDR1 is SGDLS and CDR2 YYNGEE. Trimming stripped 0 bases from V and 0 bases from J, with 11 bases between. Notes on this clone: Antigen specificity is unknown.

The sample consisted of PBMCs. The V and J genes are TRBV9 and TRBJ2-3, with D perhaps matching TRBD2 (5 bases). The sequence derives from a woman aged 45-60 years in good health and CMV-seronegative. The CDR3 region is CASSVGTGSSTDTQYF. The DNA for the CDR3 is TGTGCCAGCAGCGTAGGAACGGGGTCTAGCACAGATACGCAGTATTTT. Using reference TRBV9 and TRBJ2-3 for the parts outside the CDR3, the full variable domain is DSGVTQTPKHLITATGQRVTLRCSPRSGDLSVYWYQQSLDQGLQFLIQYYNGEERAKGNILERFSAQQFPDLHSELNLSSLELGDSALYFCASSVGTGSSTDTQYFGPGTRLTVL.